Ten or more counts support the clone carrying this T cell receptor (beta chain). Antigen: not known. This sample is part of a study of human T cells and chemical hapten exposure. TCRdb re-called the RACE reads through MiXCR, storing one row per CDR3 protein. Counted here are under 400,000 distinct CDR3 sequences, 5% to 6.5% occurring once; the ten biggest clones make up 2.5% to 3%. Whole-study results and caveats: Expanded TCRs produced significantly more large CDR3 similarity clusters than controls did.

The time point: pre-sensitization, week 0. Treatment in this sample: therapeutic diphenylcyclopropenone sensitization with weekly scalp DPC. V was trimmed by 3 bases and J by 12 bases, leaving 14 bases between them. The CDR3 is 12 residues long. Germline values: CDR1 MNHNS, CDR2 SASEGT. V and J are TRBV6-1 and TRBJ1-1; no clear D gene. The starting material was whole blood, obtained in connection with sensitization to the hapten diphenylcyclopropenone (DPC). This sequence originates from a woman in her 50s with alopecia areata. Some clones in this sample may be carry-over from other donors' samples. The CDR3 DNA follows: TGTGCCAGCAGTGACACAGCAATTACTACTTTCTTT. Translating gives CASSDTAITTFF.